This TCR beta chain was documented in a study of HIV-infected patients and healthy controls. In this sample, this clonotype turned up a few times. In germline, CDR1 is SEHNR, CDR2 FQNEAQ (reference sequence). Trimming shortened V by 4 bases and J by 8 bases, and 17 bases separated the two germline ends. The CDR3 has 14 residues. TCRdb called the 5' RACE reads again in MiXCR, with one record for every CDR3 protein. Found here are 15,000 to 20,000 distinct CDR3 sequences, around 17% of them singletons; the top ten hold approximately 24%. The chain carries TRBV7-9 and TRBJ1-2; a possible D gene is TRBD1 (6 bases). The specimen sequenced was CD8+ T cells from blood. The clonotype was recovered from a human donor in good health. DNA of the CDR3: TGTGCCAGCAGCTCATCAGGGGTTTCTGGGGGCTACACCTTC. This sequence encodes CASSSSGVSGGYTF.